The 16 T cell receptor beta chains below were found in one sample sequenced in a study of cytomegalovirus exposure and HLA in healthy donors. A multiplex PCR was run with 60 Vbeta primers and 13 Jbeta primers. Produced via immunoSEQ multiplex PCR; TCRdb's table is partial and in-frame only. This table holds roughly 100,000 clones, around 78% found once. Source material: PBMCs. These receptors were taken from a man aged 40-49 years in good health and CMV-seronegative.

The chain combines TRBV5-1 with TRBJ2-5; 10 bases map to TRBD1. This CDR3 has 15 residues. V shed 0 bases and J 3 bases; nucleotides not matched to a gene: 2. Germline CDR1 SGHRS, CDR2 YFSETQ. CDR3 sequence: CASSLVGTGEETQYF. The CDR3 DNA reads as TGCGCCAGCAGCTTGGTAGGGACAGGGGAAGAGACCCAGTACTTC.

This clone was detected a few times. This sample also contains other DNA sequences that code for the same CDR3. The CDR3 DNA is TGTGCCACCAAACTTGGGACAGGGGGGGCCGGGGAGCTGTTTTTT. This codes for CATKLGTGGAGELFF. The chain uses TRBV2 and TRBJ2-2; TRBD1 aligns across 11 bases. V lost 10 bases to trimming and J lost 6 bases; unmatched junction nucleotides: 10. The length of the CDR3 is 15 residues. Germline lookup yields CDR1 SNHLY and CDR2 FYNNEI. Filled out from reference TRBV2 and TRBJ2-2, the complete variable domain reads EPEVTQTPSHQVTQMGQEVILRCVPISNHLYFYWYRQILGQKVEFLVSFYNNEISEKSEIFDDQFSVERPDGSNFTLKIRSTKLEDSAMYFCATKLGTGGAGELFFGEGSRLTVL.

V is TRBV7-6 and J is TRBJ2-7; 10 bases line up with TRBD1. The CDR3 has 15 amino acids. CDR1 and CDR2 from the germline V gene are SGHVS and FNYEAQ. The V gene end was trimmed by 4 bases and the J gene end by 11 bases; junction bases not matched to a gene: 14. CDR3: CASSSWGRDRGIEYF. The CDR3 coding sequence is TGTGCCAGCAGCTCTTGGGGCCGGGACAGGGGAATTGAGTACTTC. Full variable domain (rest looked up from reference TRBV7-6 and TRBJ2-7): GAGVSQSPRYKVTKRGQDVALRCDPISGHVSLYWYRQALGQGPEFLTYFNYEAQQDKSGLPNDRFSAERPEGSISTLTIQRTEQRDSAMYRCASSSWGRDRGIEYFGPGTRLTVT.

V gene TRBV7-2 combines with J gene TRBJ2-5, with D perhaps TRBD2 (5 bases). This CDR3 spans 13 amino acids. Per the germline V gene, CDR1 is SGHTA and CDR2 is FQGNSA. Between the trimmed V and J ends, which lost 1 base and 6 bases, there was a span of 9 bases. The CDR3 DNA reads TGTGCCAGCAGCTTAGTAGCGCGGCAGACCCAGTACTTC. This gives the protein CASSLVARQTQYF.

In regard to this clone: This CDR3 is also generated by other DNA sequences in the sample. The chain has TRBV9 and TRBJ2-5, with 16 bases identical to TRBD2. The length of the CDR3 is 17 residues. Per the germline V gene, CDR1 is SGDLS and CDR2 is YYNGEE. The J segment lost 5 bases and the V segment lost 2 bases, leaving 6 bases of the junction unmatched. CDR3 in amino acids: CASSVGTSGGAYETQYF. In DNA form, the CDR3 reads TGTGCCAGCAGCGTGGGGACTAGCGGGGGGGCCTATGAGACCCAGTACTTC.

J is TRBJ1-2 and V is TRBV5-1, with 8 bases fitting TRBD1. The V segment lost 1 base and the J segment 5 bases; nucleotides outside the gene matches: 10. Germline CDR1 is SGHRS and CDR2 is YFSETQ. The CDR3 covers 16 residues. The CDR3 sequence: CASSLSPGQETYGYTF. CDR3 sequence (DNA): TGCGCCAGCAGCTTGTCCCCGGGACAGGAAACTTATGGCTACACCTTC.

A single count supports this clone. The chain combines TRBV21-1 with TRBJ2-5; the table gives TRBD2 as D, unverified against the DNA. TRBV21-1 constitutes a pseudogene. The CDR3 runs to 16 residues. The CDR3 region is CASSRRGEGGRETQYF. CDR3 coding DNA: TGTGCCAGCAGCCGTAGGGGGGAGGGAGGGCGAGAGACCCAGTACTTC.

The rearrangement joins TRBV19 to TRBJ2-2; 7 positions match TRBD2. Germline CDR1 is LNHDA and CDR2 is SQIVND (reference sequence). The trim removed 5 bases at V and 3 bases at J, leaving 6 bases unmatched. The CDR3 runs to 15 residues. The CDR3 DNA reads TGTGCCAGTAGTCCTCTAGCGGATTACACCGGGGAGCTGTTTTTT. This codes for CASSPLADYTGELFF.

The CDR3 bases are TGTGCCACCAGCAGAGATCTTAGTCACACCGGGGAGCTGTTTTTT. Protein: CATSRDLSHTGELFF. This chain uses TRBV15 with TRBJ2-2, with no clear D. Trimming pared 0 bases from V and 3 bases from J, leaving 8 bases between. Per the germline V gene, CDR1 is LNHNV and CDR2 is YYDKDF (reference sequence). CDR3 length: 15 residues.

The chain combines TRBV12-5 with TRBJ2-1, with D possibly being TRBD1 (6 bases). CDR1 is LGHNT, CDR2 FRNRAP, per germline. This CDR3 is 19 amino acids long. V lost 2 bases to trimming and J lost 0 bases, with 20 bases between them. The CDR3 DNA is TGTGCTAGTGGTTTGTCTCCACCCCCGGGACAAAGCTCCTACAATGAGCAGTTCTTC. Protein sequence: CASGLSPPPGQSSYNEQFF.

V usage is TRBV6-5 and J usage is TRBJ2-1; the D gene is possibly TRBD2 (5 bases). The CDR3 has 11 amino acids. Germline V gene lookup returns CDR1 MNHEY and CDR2 SVGAGI. Trimming stripped 10 bases from V and 10 bases from J, with 14 bases between. In DNA, the CDR3 is TGTGCCATCTCAGGAGGAAGGGAGCAGTTCTTC. Translation: CAISGGREQFF.

This clone was seen a few times. This chain connects TRBV30 to TRBJ1-2, with a possible D match to TRBD1 (5 bases). Germline loops: CDR1 GTSNPN, CDR2 SVGIG (reference sequence). This CDR3 contains 13 residues. Trimming removed 8 bases from V and 4 bases from J, with 17 bases in between. CDR3 in DNA: TGTGCCCTAAACCCGGGGGTCGGCTATGGCTACACCTTC. Residues: CALNPGVGYGYTF.

The rearrangement links TRBV9 to TRBJ1-3, with D unresolved. CDR3 length: 16 residues. V was pared by 1 base and J by 2 bases, with 13 bases between. CDR1 is SGDLS, CDR2 YYNGEE, per germline. For the CDR3, the DNA is TGTGCCAGCAGCGTACAGCCAGGCCAAGCTGGAAACACCATATATTTT. This encodes CASSVQPGQAGNTIYF.

The chain combines TRBV19 with TRBJ2-3; D unclear. The length of the CDR3 is 12 residues. The V end was cut by 3 bases, the J end by 5 bases, with 6 bases between. Looked up from germline, CDR1 is LNHDA and CDR2 is SQIVND (reference sequence). This chain's CDR3 is CASSISGDTQYF. Written as DNA, the CDR3 is TGTGCCAGTAGTATCTCCGGAGATACGCAGTATTTT.

This chain links TRBV29-1 with TRBJ1-1; possibly TRBD1 for D (5 bases). CDR1 is SQVTM, CDR2 ANQGSEA, per germline. V was clipped by 5 bases and J by 3 bases, with 16 bases between them. The CDR3 totals 14 residues. For the CDR3, the DNA is TGCAGCGTTCAGCGTGACGGGGGATACACTGAAGCTTTCTTT. Translated: CSVQRDGGYTEAFF. The full variable domain, with the rest looked up from reference TRBV29-1 and TRBJ1-1, is SAVISQKPSRDICQRGTSLTIQCQVDSQVTMMFWYRQQPGQSLTLIATANQGSEATYESGFVIDKFPISRPNLTFSTLTVSNMSPEDSSIYLCSVQRDGGYTEAFFGQGTRLTVV.

The chain employs TRBV28 and TRBJ1-5; no clear D gene. Trimming cost V 3 bases and J 0 bases, with 9 bases left between them. CDR1 and CDR2 from the germline V gene are MDHEN and SYDVKM. This CDR3 spans 15 amino acids. CDR3 in DNA: TGTGCCAGCAGTTTTAGCGGATATAGCAATCAGCCCCAGCATTTT. Its translation is CASSFSGYSNQPQHF.